These T cell receptor beta chains were read from a single sample in a study of CD8 T cells in ankylosing spondylitis. TCRdb redid the calling of the 5' RACE reads with MiXCR, one entry per CDR3 protein. The sample records about 150,000 distinct CDR3 sequences, roughly 44% being singletons. Sequencing input: synovial fluid, either unsorted or a sorted T cell fraction (not recorded which). These receptors were collected from a male donor with ankylosing spondylitis. Both conserved end residues are part of each CDR3. D genes are given only for firm matches. Only part of the rows carry a size: once, few, many, or a class if the clone is expanded.

abundance: .
j_gene: TRBJ1-1
v_gene: TRBV6-2/TRBV6-3
d_gene: .
CDR3nt: TGTGCCAGCAGTTCCGGGGTACAGCGCCGGCTGAGCACTGAAGCTTTCTTT
CDR3aa: CASSSGVQRRLSTEAFF

abundance: .
j_gene: TRBJ1-2
v_gene: TRBV10-3
d_gene: TRBD1
CDR3nt: TGTGCCATCAACCGGCGGGACAGGGCTAACTATGGCTACACCTTC
CDR3aa: CAINRRDRANYGYTF

abundance: .
j_gene: TRBJ2-3
v_gene: TRBV2
d_gene: .
CDR3nt: TGTGCCAGCAGTGACCCCGCCGGCCTCACAGATACGCAGTATTTT
CDR3aa: CASSDPAGLTDTQYF

abundance: .
j_gene: TRBJ2-1
v_gene: TRBV29-1
d_gene: TRBD2
CDR3nt: TGCAGCGTTGTTGGGGGACTAGCGGGGGATGAGCAGTTCTTC
CDR3aa: CSVVGGLAGDEQFF

abundance: .
j_gene: TRBJ1-1
v_gene: TRBV15
d_gene: .
CDR3nt: TGTGCCACCAGCGGTAGGGGCTTGACTGAAGCTTTCTTT
CDR3aa: CATSGRGLTEAFF

abundance: few
j_gene: TRBJ2-5
v_gene: TRBV6-1
d_gene: TRBD1
CDR3nt: TGTGCCAGCAGTGATGGGCAGGGGGCTTGGTTGGAGACCCAGTACTTC
CDR3aa: CASSDGQGAWLETQYF

abundance: few
j_gene: TRBJ2-1
v_gene: TRBV12-3/TRBV12-4
d_gene: TRBD1
CDR3nt: TGTGCCAGCAGTTTAACGGGACAGGGTGGGTATGAGCAGTTCTTC
CDR3aa: CASSLTGQGGYEQFF

abundance: few
j_gene: TRBJ1-3
v_gene: TRBV4-2
d_gene: .
CDR3nt: TGTGCCAGCAGCCAAGATCCAACCGGAAACACCATATATTTT
CDR3aa: CASSQDPTGNTIYF

abundance: .
j_gene: TRBJ2-3
v_gene: TRBV18
d_gene: TRBD2
CDR3nt: TGTGCCAGCTCACCGCGACTAGCGGGATCCAACACAGATACGCAGTATTTT
CDR3aa: CASSPRLAGSNTDTQYF

abundance: few
j_gene: TRBJ2-7
v_gene: TRBV10-3
d_gene: TRBD2
CDR3nt: TGTGCCATCAGTGAGGGGACTAGCGGATCCTACGAGCAGTACTTC
CDR3aa: CAISEGTSGSYEQYF

abundance: few
j_gene: TRBJ2-1
v_gene: TRBV11-2
d_gene: .
CDR3nt: TGTGCCAGCAGCCTAAGACTGCACAATGAGCAGTTCTTC
CDR3aa: CASSLRLHNEQFF

abundance: .
j_gene: TRBJ1-2
v_gene: TRBV12-3/TRBV12-4
d_gene: .
CDR3nt: TGTGCCAGCAGTCTTGGGTACTATGGCTACACCTTC
CDR3aa: CASSLGYYGYTF

abundance: few
j_gene: TRBJ2-4
v_gene: TRBV27
d_gene: .
CDR3nt: TGTGCCAGCAGTTTAAGACGAGGGGCCAAAAACATTCAGTACTTC
CDR3aa: CASSLRRGAKNIQYF

abundance: many
j_gene: TRBJ2-1
v_gene: TRBV6-1
d_gene: TRBD2
CDR3nt: TGTGCCAGCTCCCATGAGTTGGCGGGAGGGAATGAGCAGTTCTTC
CDR3aa: CASSHELAGGNEQFF

abundance: many
j_gene: TRBJ2-1
v_gene: TRBV6-2/TRBV6-3
d_gene: TRBD2
CDR3nt: TGTGCCAGCAGTTACGGACTAGCGGGGAGCTCCTACAATGAGCAGTTCTTC
CDR3aa: CASSYGLAGSSYNEQFF

abundance: few
j_gene: TRBJ2-7
v_gene: TRBV27
d_gene: TRBD2
CDR3nt: TGTGCCAGCAGTACTAGCGGGGGGACCTACGAGCAGTACTTC
CDR3aa: CASSTSGGTYEQYF